The table lists the clone carrying this T cell receptor (beta chain) with a count of one. The sample is drawn from a study of blood T cell repertoires in COVID-19. Study-wide background: Samples taken during acute and convalescent COVID-19 were collected in the United States, Italy and Spain. Sample material is recorded as cDNA or gDNA derived from T cells, B-cell-depleted T cells, or PBMCs.

Original processing notes: The assay estimated nucleated cells by amplifying reference gene primers. Assay used: immunoSEQ multiplex PCR; TCRdb lists only in-frame clones, some missing. That table furnishes V, J and clone size, whereas the DNA furnished D and trimming. The data show 28,000 or so clones, 85% to 95% seen once. Trimming shortened V by 5 bases and J by 4 bases, and 8 bases separated the two germline ends. Germline CDR1 is KGHDR and CDR2 is SFDVKD. CDR3 length: 13 residues. This sequence was found in a human donor in a cohort sampled during active COVID-19. The genes are TRBV24-1 and TRBJ2-1; the D is unclear. What was sequenced was peripheral blood. The CDR3: CATSAYSYNEQFF. The CDR3 DNA sequence: TGTGCCACCAGTGCATACAGTTACAATGAGCAGTTCTTC.